A selection of T cell receptor beta chains follows, all from one sample in a study of blood T cell repertoires in COVID-19. Repertoires were generated with immunoSEQ multiplex PCR, while TCRdb's copy carries only in-frame clones and drops some. The data show more than 90,000 clones, with roughly 79% seen just once and around 9.4% held by the top ten. The sequenced sample consisted of peripheral blood. The receptors here all came from an elderly woman with acute or convalescent COVID-19. Each CDR3 is given with its conserved first and last residue. The D gene is left open where the match is weak. For some rows the clone size is stated as once, few or many, or as a class when expanded; others skip it.

d_call	clone_size	v_call	j_call	cdr3_aa	cdr3_nt
NA	NA	TRBV18	TRBJ1-1	CASSPDTEAFF	TGTGCCAGCTCCCCGGACACTGAAGCTTTCTTT
NA	NA	TRBV19	TRBJ1-4	CASNFAGNEKLFF	TGTGCCAGTAATTTCGCAGGGAATGAAAAACTGTTTTTT
TRBD1	once	TRBV5-4	TRBJ2-7	CASSLTGAYEQYF	TGTGCCAGCAGCTTGACAGGGGCCTACGAGCAGTACTTC
TRBD1	NA	TRBV5-5	TRBJ1-1	CASSLGVTSGTVFTEAFF	TGTGCCAGCAGCCTGGGTGTGACTTCCGGGACAGTGTTTACTGAAGCTTTCTTT
NA	NA	TRBV10-3	TRBJ1-3	CAISDYRVASGNTIYF	TGTGCCATCAGTGACTACAGGGTTGCCTCTGGAAACACCATATATTTT
TRBD1	NA	TRBV4-2	TRBJ1-2	CASNRNADREAGYTF	TGTGCCAGCAACCGAAATGCGGACAGGGAAGCCGGCTACACCTTC
NA	NA	TRBV19	TRBJ1-3	CASSFLHGNTIYF	TGTGCCAGTAGTTTCTTACATGGAAACACCATATATTTT
NA	NA	TRBV6-6	TRBJ1-5	CASSPVEGSNQPQHF	TGTGCCAGCAGCCCCGTCGAGGGTAGCAATCAGCCCCAGCATTTT
TRBD2	few	TRBV5-1	TRBJ2-1	CASSLQAGVANEQFF	TGCGCCAGCAGCTTGCAAGCGGGAGTAGCCAATGAGCAGTTCTTC
TRBD1	few	TRBV3-1/TRBV3-2	TRBJ1-6	CASSQSDRGSPLHF	TGTGCCAGCAGCCAATCTGACAGGGGTTCACCCCTCCACTTT
TRBD2	NA	TRBV4-3	TRBJ2-5	CASSQGVAGYQETQYF	TGCGCCAGCAGCCAAGGGGTAGCGGGGTACCAAGAGACCCAGTACTTC
TRBD1	NA	TRBV5-1	TRBJ2-7	CASSLGTGVSYEQYF	TGCGCCAGCAGCTTGGGGACAGGGGTTTCCTACGAGCAGTACTTC
TRBD1	NA	TRBV19	TRBJ1-3	CASSDPGGYSGNTIYF	TGTGCCAGTAGCGACCCAGGGGGCTACTCTGGAAACACCATATATTTT
TRBD1	NA	TRBV27	TRBJ1-4	CASSARDREKLFF	TGTGCCAGCAGTGCTCGGGACAGAGAAAAACTGTTTTTT
NA	NA	TRBV9	TRBJ2-5	CASSVGGREETQYF	TGTGCCAGCAGCGTAGGGGGCCGCGAAGAGACCCAGTACTTC
NA	NA	TRBV2	TRBJ2-1	CASSVSNEQFF	TGTGCCAGCAGTGTTAGTAATGAGCAGTTCTTC
NA	NA	TRBV7-2	TRBJ2-3	CASSTLTTDTQYF	TGTGCCAGCAGCACTCTTACCACAGATACGCAGTATTTT
NA	NA	TRBV7-2	TRBJ1-5	CASSLSWAHRQPQHF	TGTGCCAGCAGCTTAAGCTGGGCACACCGTCAGCCCCAGCATTTT
TRBD1	NA	TRBV3-1/TRBV3-2	TRBJ1-2	CASSQVDRGGGYTF	TGTGCCAGCAGCCAAGTGGACAGGGGTGGCGGCTACACCTTC
NA	NA	TRBV6-5	TRBJ2-4	CASRGSQGSGNIQYF	TGTGCCAGCAGGGGGAGCCAGGGGTCGGGAAACATTCAGTACTTC
TRBD2	NA	TRBV4-2	TRBJ2-1	CASSQGEGNEQFF	TGTGCCAGCAGCCAAGGGGAGGGAAATGAGCAGTTCTTC
NA	NA	TRBV9	TRBJ1-1	CASSTKGFPTEAFF	TGTGCCAGTTCAACCAAGGGGTTCCCCACTGAAGCTTTCTTT
TRBD2	NA	TRBV27	TRBJ2-7	CASRIAGTSYEQYF	TGTGCCAGCAGGATAGCGGGGACCTCCTACGAGCAGTACTTC
NA	once	TRBV7-9	TRBJ1-2	CASSLGQELGGYTF	TGTGCCAGCAGCTTAGGACAGGAGTTAGGTGGCTACACCTTC
TRBD1	few	TRBV3-1/TRBV3-2	TRBJ2-1	CASSQPGQGNNEQFF	TGTGCCAGCAGCCAACCGGGACAGGGCAACAATGAGCAGTTCTTC
TRBD2	NA	TRBV4-3	TRBJ2-1	CASSQGRVSYNEQFF	TGCGCCAGCAGCCAGGGGAGGGTCTCTTACAATGAGCAGTTCTTC
NA	NA	TRBV28	TRBJ2-4	CASTFGVAKNIQYF	TGTGCCAGCACGTTCGGGGTAGCCAAAAACATTCAGTACTTC
TRBD1	NA	TRBV5-3	TRBJ1-4	CARSFRGETNEKLFF	TGTGCCAGAAGCTTCAGGGGGGAAACTAATGAAAAACTGTTTTTT
NA	NA	TRBV29-1	TRBJ2-3	CSARVGAGADTQYF	TGCAGCGCCCGCGTGGGGGCAGGGGCAGATACGCAGTATTTT
TRBD1	NA	TRBV5-1	TRBJ2-5	CASSFQQGAQETQYF	TGCGCCAGCAGCTTCCAACAGGGGGCCCAAGAGACCCAGTACTTC
NA	once	TRBV7-3	TRBJ2-3	CASTKGGYTDTQYF	TGTGCCAGCACCAAGGGGGGGTACACAGATACGCAGTATTTT
TRBD1	NA	TRBV18	TRBJ2-5	CASSQGQGQETQYF	TGTGCCAGCTCACAGGGACAGGGACAAGAGACCCAGTACTTC
TRBD1	NA	TRBV19	TRBJ2-7	CATMDRSGDEQYF	TGTGCCACGATGGACAGGAGTGGGGACGAGCAGTACTTC
NA	NA	TRBV5-4	TRBJ2-2	CASSLDPRTGELFF	TGTGCCAGCAGCTTGGACCCGAGGACCGGGGAGCTGTTTTTT
NA	NA	TRBV11-1	TRBJ1-1	CASSLVSGVNTEAFF	TGTGCCAGCAGCTTAGTTTCAGGGGTGAACACTGAAGCTTTCTTT
NA	NA	TRBV5-5	TRBJ1-5	CASSLETVSAYQPQHF	TGTGCCAGCAGCTTGGAGACTGTGTCAGCGTATCAGCCCCAGCATTTT
TRBD1	NA	TRBV4-3	TRBJ1-4	CASSQGWQGAEKLFF	TGCGCCAGCAGCCAAGGGTGGCAGGGGGCGGAAAAACTGTTTTTT
NA	once	TRBV5-1	TRBJ2-7	CASSFEQSSYEQYF	TGCGCCAGCAGCTTCGAACAGAGCTCCTACGAGCAGTACTTC
TRBD2	NA	TRBV18	TRBJ2-1	CASAAGTSGPNEQFF	TGTGCCAGCGCGGCCGGGACTAGCGGTCCTAATGAGCAGTTCTTC
NA	NA	TRBV10-3	TRBJ1-4	CAISVGGSEKLFF	TGTGCCATCAGTGTCGGCGGGTCTGAAAAACTGTTTTTT
NA	NA	TRBV25-1	TRBJ1-2	CASSVSNYGYTF	TGTGCCAGCAGTGTGTCAAACTATGGCTACACCTTC
NA	NA	TRBV19	TRBJ2-3	CASSIAGRLSDTQYF	TGTGCCAGTAGTATTGCGGGGCGTTTGTCAGATACGCAGTATTTT
TRBD2	NA	TRBV7-2	TRBJ2-3	CASSSPSGRSGSGTQYF	TGTGCCAGCAGCTCCCCTAGCGGGAGGTCAGGGTCGGGTACGCAGTATTTT
TRBD1	few	TRBV9	TRBJ2-7	CASSGGQGSGEQYF	TGTGCCAGCAGCGGAGGACAGGGATCGGGGGAGCAGTACTTC